This T cell receptor (beta chain) comes out of a study of blood T cell repertoires in COVID-19. Across the study: Sites in the United States, Italy and Spain provided acute and convalescent COVID-19 samples. Sample material is recorded as cDNA or gDNA derived from T cells, B-cell-depleted T cells, or PBMCs.

This CDR3 comprises 12 residues. Trimming shortened V by 6 bases and J by 11 bases, and 13 bases separated the two germline ends. Germline V lookup: CDR1 LNHDA, CDR2 SQIVND (reference sequence). Original processing methods: Cell counts per sample came from amplifying reference gene primers. Here immunoSEQ multiplex PCR was the method, and the copy in TCRdb shows in-frame clones only, minus some. V and J calls and clone size are copied from that table; D and trimming were computed from the DNA. The repertoire holds 100,000 to 150,000 clones, with approximately 88% as singletons. The specimen sequenced was peripheral blood. This rearrangement joins TRBV19 to TRBJ1-4, with D possibly matching TRBD1 (5 bases). This TCR was recovered from a man aged 50-60 years with acute or convalescent COVID-19. DNA for the CDR3: TGTGCCAGTAGCGTGGGGGGACCGAAACTGTTTTTT. The encoded protein is CASSVGGPKLFF.